These T cell receptor beta chains were read from a single sample in a study of T cell changes during pregnancy in multiple sclerosis. Sequencing used immunoSEQ multiplex PCR; TCRdb keeps in-frame clones, though not all of them. The data contain fewer than 90,000 clones, 85% to 95% of them singletons. The sample consisted of peripheral blood, taken after pregnancy. The receptors here all came from a female donor in good health, enrolled as a control in a pregnancy study. Both conserved end residues are part of each CDR3. The D gene is left open where the match is weak. Only part of the rows carry a size: once, few, many, or a class if the clone is expanded.

v_gene	abundance	j_gene	d_gene	CDR3aa	CDR3nt
TRBV5-6	-	TRBJ2-5	TRBD1	CASSRQGAGETQYF	TGTGCCAGCAGCCGACAGGGGGCCGGAGAGACCCAGTACTTC
TRBV9	-	TRBJ2-3	-	CASSVLSAGGTDTQYF	TGTGCCAGCAGCGTACTAAGCGCAGGGGGCACAGATACGCAGTATTTT
TRBV28	once	TRBJ2-5	-	CASSLQTETQETQYF	TGTGCCAGCAGCCTCCAGACAGAAACCCAAGAGACCCAGTACTTC
TRBV6-1	-	TRBJ1-3	-	CASSESGAFTIYF	TGTGCCAGCAGTGAAAGCGGGGCCTTCACCATATATTTT
TRBV10-3	-	TRBJ2-2	TRBD1	CAIRQGANTGELFF	TGTGCCATCAGGCAGGGGGCTAACACCGGGGAGCTGTTTTTT
TRBV28	-	TRBJ2-7	-	CASSLGLSSYEQYF	TGTGCCAGCAGCTTAGGGCTGAGCTCCTACGAGCAGTACTTC
TRBV6-6	-	TRBJ2-7	-	CASSYGAYSYEQYF	TGTGCCAGCAGTTACGGGGCGTACTCCTACGAGCAGTACTTC
TRBV28	-	TRBJ1-2	-	CASSLTRQQRGYTF	TGTGCCAGCAGTCTAACTAGACAACAGAGGGGCTACACCTTC
TRBV4-1	-	TRBJ1-4	-	CASSPLGGGEKLFF	TGCGCCAGCAGCCCCCTCGGGGGGGGTGAAAAACTGTTTTTT
TRBV2	-	TRBJ2-2	-	CASSGGLPGELFF	TGTGCCAGCAGTGGTGGCTTACCCGGGGAGCTGTTTTTT
TRBV5-5	-	TRBJ2-5	TRBD2	CASGRGATGETQYF	TGTGCCAGCGGGCGGGGGGCAACAGGAGAGACCCAGTACTTC
TRBV27	once	TRBJ2-7	-	CASSLSSWAGREQYF	TGTGCCAGCAGTTTATCCTCGTGGGCAGGGCGCGAGCAGTACTTC
TRBV2	once	TRBJ2-2	-	CASSGTAHTGELFF	TGTGCCAGCAGTGGGACAGCGCATACCGGGGAGCTGTTTTTT
TRBV28	few	TRBJ1-5	-	CASSFNNQPQHF	TGTGCCAGCAGTTTCAACAATCAGCCCCAGCATTTT
TRBV11-2	-	TRBJ2-7	-	CASSLGRGLAYEQYF	TGTGCCAGCAGCTTAGGAAGGGGACTCGCCTACGAGCAGTACTTC
TRBV28	-	TRBJ2-6	TRBD1	CASSFTGGVGANVLTF	TGTGCCAGCAGCTTCACAGGGGGCGTTGGGGCCAACGTCCTGACTTTC
TRBV11-2	-	TRBJ2-7	-	CASSPGRVISYEQYF	TGTGCCAGCAGCCCGGGCAGGGTTATCTCCTACGAGCAGTACTTC
TRBV6-1	once	TRBJ2-5	TRBD1	CASSMGAGGSETQYF	TGTGCCAGCTCAATGGGGGCAGGGGGTTCGGAGACCCAGTACTTC
TRBV5-8	-	TRBJ1-1	TRBD1	CASSPGTGKMAEAFF	TGTGCCAGCAGCCCCGGGACAGGGAAGATGGCTGAAGCTTTCTTT
TRBV6-5	-	TRBJ1-1	TRBD1	CASSYGTGSIEAFF	TGTGCCAGCAGTTACGGGACAGGGTCGATTGAAGCTTTCTTT
TRBV28	-	TRBJ1-1	TRBD1	CASSLGTANTEAFF	TGTGCCAGCAGTTTGGGGACAGCGAACACTGAAGCTTTCTTT
TRBV5-1	-	TRBJ2-5	-	CASSSGGATTGIKTQYF	TGCGCCAGCAGCTCCGGAGGGGCCACCACTGGAATCAAGACCCAGTACTTC